This T cell receptor (beta chain) was observed in a study of siplizumab effects on memory and regulatory T cells. Note on this clone: What it binds is unknown.

Overall study results and limits: Naive T cells were seen as more diverse than memory cells and as major alloresponse contributors.

In germline, CDR1 is LGHNA, CDR2 YNFKEQ. This CDR3 spans 16 amino acids. V lost 1 base to trimming and J lost 2 bases, with 12 bases between them. Clones were read by immunoSEQ multiplex PCR, and TCRdb kept only the in-frame ones, dropping some. The sample carries about 100,000 clones, about 95% recorded once. Sequences were obtained from Tregs sorted from blood. The chain recombines TRBV4-2 with TRBJ1-3; a possible D gene is TRBD1 (6 bases). The receptor's source is a human donor in good health. The CDR3 here is CASSQGRGAAGNTIYF. The CDR3 region has the DNA TGTGCCAGCAGCCAAGGTCGGGGGGCGGCTGGAAACACCATATATTTT.